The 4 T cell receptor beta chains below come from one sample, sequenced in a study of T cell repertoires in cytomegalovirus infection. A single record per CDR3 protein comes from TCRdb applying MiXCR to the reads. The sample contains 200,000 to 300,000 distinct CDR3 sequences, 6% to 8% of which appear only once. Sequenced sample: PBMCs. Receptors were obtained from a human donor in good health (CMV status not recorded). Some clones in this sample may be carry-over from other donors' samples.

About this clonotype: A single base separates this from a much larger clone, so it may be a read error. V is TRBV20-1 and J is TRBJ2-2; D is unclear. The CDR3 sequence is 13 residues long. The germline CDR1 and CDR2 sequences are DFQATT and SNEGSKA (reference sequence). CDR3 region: CSLPRTHAGELFF. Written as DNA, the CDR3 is TGCAGCCTCCCTAGGACGCACGCCGGGGAGCTGTTTTTT.

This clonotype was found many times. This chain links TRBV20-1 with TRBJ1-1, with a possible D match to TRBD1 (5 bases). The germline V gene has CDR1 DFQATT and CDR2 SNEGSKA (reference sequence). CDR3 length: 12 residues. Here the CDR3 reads CSPFEGRTEAFF. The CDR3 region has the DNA TGCAGCCCCTTCGAGGGGAGAACTGAAGCTTTCTTT.

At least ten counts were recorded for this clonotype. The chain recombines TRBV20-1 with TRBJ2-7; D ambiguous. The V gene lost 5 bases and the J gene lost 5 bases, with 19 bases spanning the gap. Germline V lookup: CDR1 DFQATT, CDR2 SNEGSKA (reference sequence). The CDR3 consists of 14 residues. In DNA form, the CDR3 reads TGCAGTGCTTTAGGACCAGGCCGCGCGGACGAGCAGTACTTC. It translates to CSALGPGRADEQYF.

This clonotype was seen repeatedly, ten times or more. Here the CDR3 reads CASLTSEPNYEQYF. The CDR3 region has the DNA TGTGCCAGTCTGACTAGCGAACCAAACTACGAGCAGTACTTC. The rearrangement joins TRBV28 to TRBJ2-7, with 8 positions matching TRBD2. The CDR3 has 14 amino acids. Unmatched junction bases numbered 10, after V lost 9 bases and J lost 3 bases. Germline V gene data show CDR1 as MDHEN and CDR2 as SYDVKM.